This TCR beta chain emerged from a study of blood T cell repertoires in COVID-19 (TCRdb year 2020). At the level of the whole study: Samples covering the acute and convalescent phases of COVID-19 were provided by collaborators in the United States, Italy and Spain. Nearly every sample came with metadata listing a de-identified subject ID, COVID-19 status, age in years and sex. The repertoires were released in a freely available public database intended as a resource for research on the immune response to SARS-CoV-2. The samples were drawn from two sources: the first 160 participants of the ongoing ImmuneRACE study, and 1,000 to 1,500 subjects contributed by 6 global collaborators. The dataset comprised deeply sampled blood TCRbeta repertoires from subjects exposed to, actively infected with, or recovered from COVID-19. The material from the prospective study consisted of cDNA or gDNA derived from T cells, B-cell-depleted T cells, or PBMCs. HLA class I and class II types, where available, came from metadata supplied by the sample provider rather than from assay-based typing. Findings and caveats that apply to the study as a whole: Clinical and demographic metadata were provided uncurated, with the amount varying by source and participant.

The CDR3 contains 14 residues, cysteine and phenylalanine counted. The kept DNA is CDR3 alone, 42 bases in frame from the first base. The V and J ends are trimmed by 5 bases and 5 bases, leaving 12 bases between them. CDR1 SGHAT and CDR2 FQDESV are derived from the germline V gene (reference sequence). This clone has a single count. Its target antigen remains unknown. No base-level quality is on record; no much larger clone is a single base apart. The collaborating institutions used their own protocols to collect whole blood in K2EDTA tubes. Collaborator samples were shipped for TCRbeta analysis as frozen whole blood, isolated PBMCs, or DNA extracted from either sample type. The immunoSEQ Assay, a bias-controlled multiplex PCR, was used to amplify TCRbeta CDR3 regions from genomic DNA. On the study's bioinformatics: Within the assay, amplification of reference gene primers was used to estimate how many nucleated cells each sample contained. To quantify the absolute abundance of each unique TCRbeta CDR3 rearrangement, sequence reads were collapsed and filtered. For each sample, productive Simpson clonality was calculated as the square root of Simpson's diversity index across productive rearrangements. TCRdb provides this immuneACCESS table in a form limited to in-frame rearrangements. Some clones are lacking; in checked studies, under half of them reflect an unresolved V gene, and why the rest are absent is not known. Clone size and V and J calls were adopted from that table, with D and trimming inferred from the DNA. Present in this sample are more than 100,000 clones, about 87% of which were seen just once. The top ten clonotypes cover almost 30% of the sample.

Material for sequencing was peripheral blood. This sequence uses TRBV11-1 and TRBJ2-2, with an unclear D gene assignment. This clonotype originated in a woman between 70 and 85 years old with acute or convalescent COVID-19. The CDR3 corresponds to CASSPMRVTGELFF. The DNA reads as follows: TGTGCCAGCAGCCCCATGCGAGTTACCGGGGAGCTGTTTTTT.